The 17 T cell receptor beta chains given below trace back to one sample, sequenced in a study of CD8 T cells in Susac syndrome. A quantity of roughly 0.5 to 1 ug RNA underwent reverse transcription using random hexamers. TCRdb itself ran the immunoSEQ multiplex PCR reads through MiXCR, one entry per CDR3 protein. Of about 210,000 distinct CDR3 sequences detected, 80% to 95% appear once; the ten largest clones hold around 0.1%. Sequenced material: CD4+ T cells from PBMCs. These receptors came from a human donor in good health.

The rearrangement joins TRBV28 to TRBJ2-4; D is ambiguous. Trimming removed 5 bases from V and 0 bases from J, with 11 bases in between. The CDR3 spans 15 residues. Germline loops: CDR1 MDHEN, CDR2 SYDVKM. CDR3 residues: CASSTPGLAKNIQYF. The CDR3 region has the DNA TGTGCCAGCAGTACTCCAGGCCTAGCCAAAAACATTCAGTACTTC.

The chain carries TRBV4-2 and TRBJ1-1, with 7 bases identical to TRBD1. After removal of 1 base from V and 7 bases from J, the junction contained 9 bases not matched to a gene. This CDR3 comprises 15 residues. CDR1 LGHNA and CDR2 YNFKEQ come from the germline V gene. CDR3 residues: CASSQGLGQISEAFF. CDR3 DNA sequence: TGTGCCAGCAGCCAAGGCCTGGGACAGATTAGTGAAGCTTTCTTT.

The chain joins TRBV11-1 to TRBJ2-4; 15 bases line up with TRBD2. The CDR3 runs to 20 residues. The V and J ends lost 5 bases and 5 bases, in that order; junction bases with no gene match: 16. Germline values: CDR1 SGHAT, CDR2 FQDESV (reference sequence). The CDR3, as DNA: TGTGCCAGCAGCCCTCGGACTAGCGGGGGGGCCGCTTGGGCCCAAAACATTCAGTACTTC. Its protein is CASSPRTSGGAAWAQNIQYF.

The chain uses TRBV7-9 and TRBJ2-5; tentatively, D is TRBD2 (5 bases). CDR3 size: 14 residues. V was pared by 1 base and J by 5 bases, with 11 bases between. Germline lookup yields CDR1 SEHNR and CDR2 FQNEAQ (reference sequence). CDR3 DNA: TGTGCCAGCAGCTTAGTCGGGGATGCGGAGACCCAGTACTTC. Translation gives CASSLVGDAETQYF. The full variable domain, its missing parts supplied by reference TRBV7-9 and TRBJ2-5, is DTGVSQNPRHKITKRGQNVTFRCDPISEHNRLYWYRQTLGQGPEFLTYFQNEAQLEKSRLLSDRFSAERPKGSFSTLEIQRTEQGDSAMYLCASSLVGDAETQYFGPGTRLLVL.

The J gene is TRBJ1-2, the V gene TRBV5-4, with 9 bases identical to TRBD1. This CDR3 is 17 amino acids long. Germline trimming cut 1 base from V and 0 bases from J; bases unmatched to any gene: 7. Germline-derived CDR1 and CDR2 are SGHNT and YYREEE (reference sequence). The CDR3 loop is CASSLWGRQGANYGYTF. CDR3 sequence (DNA): TGTGCCAGCAGCTTGTGGGGACGACAGGGGGCTAACTATGGCTACACCTTC.

The chain has TRBV23-1 and TRBJ1-1; D unclear. TRBV23-1 is identified as an open reading frame with a role that is uncertain. The CDR3 sequence is 15 residues long. The V gene lost 0 bases and the J gene lost 5 bases, with 13 bases spanning the gap. The CDR3 bases are TGCGCCAGCAGTCAATCGCGGCCGGAGGGTACTGAAGCTTTCTTT. Translation gives CASSQSRPEGTEAFF.

The V call is TRBV6-1, the J call TRBJ1-1; D unclear. CDR3 length equals 13 residues. V lost 6 bases, J lost 3 bases, and 11 bases lay in between. Germline CDR1 and CDR2: MNHNS and SASEGT. Here the CDR3 reads CASRYDTDTEAFF. CDR3 nucleotide sequence: TGTGCCAGCAGATACGACACCGACACTGAAGCTTTCTTT.

The chain recombines TRBV30 with TRBJ1-2; the D is unclear. The V gene's germline CDR1 is GTSNPN and CDR2 SVGIG (reference sequence). CDR3 length: 15 amino acids. Deletions cut 0 bases from V and 4 bases from J, with 15 bases between. The CDR3 loop reads CAWSVHRPAIYGYTF. The DNA of the CDR3 is TGTGCCTGGAGTGTACATCGGCCAGCAATCTATGGCTACACCTTC.

This chain uses TRBV6-5 with TRBJ2-5; D is unclear. The CDR3 has 14 residues. Germline V gene sequence: CDR1 MNHEY, CDR2 SVGAGI. Deletions cut 0 bases from V and 7 bases from J, with 12 bases between. The CDR3 loop reads CASSYSGPGLTQYF. CDR3 bases: TGTGCCAGCAGTTACTCGGGCCCGGGTTTGACCCAGTACTTC.

The chain couples TRBV2 to TRBJ1-4, with D tentatively TRBD1 (6 bases). The CDR3 is 14 amino acids. With 7 bases removed from V and 5 bases from J, the gap between germline ends came to 14 bases. Germline values: CDR1 SNHLY, CDR2 FYNNEI. The CDR3 nucleotides read TGTGCCAGCACCGAGGGGGGGGCAAATGAAAAACTGTTTTTT. It is translated as CASTEGGANEKLFF.

This chain connects TRBV6-5 to TRBJ2-3; 11 bases align to TRBD1. This CDR3 region has 15 residues. V trimming: 6 bases; J trimming: 5 bases; junction bases outside the gene matches: 7. The germline gives CDR1 MNHEY, CDR2 SVGAGI. CDR3 DNA sequence: TGTGCCAGCAGATGGACAGGGGGCAAGAAAGATACGCAGTATTTT. Translated: CASRWTGGKKDTQYF.

This chain links TRBV6-2 or TRBV6-3 with TRBJ2-1, with TRBD2 matching over 8 bases. The germline V gene has CDR1 MNHEY and CDR2 SVGEGT. This CDR3 has 19 amino acids. The V segment lost 6 bases and the J segment 0 bases; nucleotides outside the gene matches: 16. The CDR3: CASSRPGGGRASSYNEQFF. CDR3 nucleotides: TGTGCCAGCAGCCGTCCGGGAGGGGGAAGGGCCAGCTCCTACAATGAGCAGTTCTTC.

The chain has TRBV28 and TRBJ2-7; 11 positions match TRBD2. This CDR3 region has 15 residues. Germline assignment: CDR1 MDHEN and CDR2 SYDVKM. The ends lost 7 bases at V and 0 bases at J; junction bases unmatched: 5. The CDR3 DNA is TGTGCCAGCAATGCTAGCGGGGGGTCCTCCTACGAGCAGTACTTC. Protein product: CASNASGGSSYEQYF.

The CDR3 here is CASSFGQGGASGQPQHF. As DNA, the CDR3 is TGTGCCAGCAGTTTTGGACAGGGTGGGGCATCGGGTCAGCCCCAGCATTTT. The chain uses TRBV28 and TRBJ1-5; 8 bases are a match to TRBD1. J lost 6 bases, V lost 3 bases, and 13 bases had no gene match. Germline V gene sequence: CDR1 MDHEN, CDR2 SYDVKM. CDR3 length equals 17 residues.

The chain has TRBV12-3 or TRBV12-4 and TRBJ2-7, with D tentatively TRBD2 (6 bases). V was trimmed by 4 bases and J by 6 bases, leaving 10 bases between them. The CDR3 is 12 amino acids. The CDR3 DNA reads TGTGCCAGCAGTTGGGACTGGGGCGAGCAGTACTTC. This translates into CASSWDWGEQYF.

The V gene is TRBV11-3, the J gene TRBJ2-5; the D is unclear. Germline CDR1 reads SGHNT; CDR2 reads YENEEA. V lost 1 base to trimming and J lost 4 bases, with 10 bases between them. The CDR3 length is 14 residues. CDR3 amino acids: CASSLGGQGETQYF. As DNA, the CDR3 is TGTGCCAGCAGCTTAGGTGGCCAAGGAGAGACCCAGTACTTC.

The V and J genes are TRBV19 and TRBJ2-6; 8 nucleotides line up with TRBD1. Germline CDR1 LNHDA, CDR2 SQIVND (reference sequence). Germline trimming cut 7 bases from V and 0 bases from J; bases unmatched to any gene: 8. There are 17 residues in the CDR3. DNA of the CDR3: TGTGCCAGTACCTTAGGACAGGGCCACTCTGGGGCCAACGTCCTGACTTTC. It translates to CASTLGQGHSGANVLTF.